This entry lists 30 T cell receptor beta chains sequenced from one sample in a study of spatial heterogeneity in lung cancer. Whole-study findings and limits: Tumoral mutation counts were tracked by counts of expanded intratumoral alpha and beta TCRs.

As to time point: sample taken at primary tumor resection. No antigen is known for these receptors. TCRdb ran MiXCR on the 5' RACE reads and lists one entry per CDR3 protein. Of about 420 distinct CDR3 sequences detected, 25% to 40% appear once; the ten largest clones hold around 20%. The sequencing used lung tumor tissue, collected at surgery. The source of these receptors is a male donor with early-stage non-small cell lung cancer.

In regard to this clonotype: This beta chain is a stray sequence in a library constructed for alpha chains; its clone size is not meaningful. The V call is TRBV11-2, the J call TRBJ2-7; D remains unclear. The CDR3 spans 13 residues. From germline, CDR1 is SGHAT and CDR2 FQNNGV. V shed 1 base and J shed 3 bases, with 7 bases lying between them. The CDR3 is CASSLVYGYEQYF. The CDR3 DNA follows: TGTGCCAGCAGCTTAGTCTACGGCTACGAGCAGTACTTC.

This clonotype occurred a few times. Found in a library prepared for alpha chains, this beta chain is an off-target read, and its abundance has little meaning. The chain couples TRBV27 to TRBJ1-1; D gene ambiguous. Deletions cut 8 bases from V and 1 base from J, with 14 bases between. The germline V gene has CDR1 MNHEY and CDR2 SMNVEV (reference sequence). The CDR3 totals 14 residues. CDR3 nucleotide sequence: TGTGCCAGCCTGGACCCAGACTCGAACACTGAAGCTTTCTTT. Translated: CASLDPDSNTEAFF.

Points on this clonotype: Since it is a stray read in a library aimed at alpha chains, this beta chain has a size that is not meaningful. The chain recombines TRBV6-5 with TRBJ1-3; D remains ambiguous. Trimming left V 5 bases short and J 3 bases short, with 11 bases between. Germline V gene data show CDR1 as MNHEY and CDR2 as SVGAGI. The CDR3 totals 14 residues. The CDR3 reads CASSRTFLGNTIYF. CDR3 in DNA: TGTGCCAGCAGTAGGACTTTCCTTGGAAACACCATATATTTT.

A note on this clonotype: This beta chain is an unintended read in a library built for alpha chains; its size means little. V is TRBV14 and J is TRBJ1-2; D not certain. This CDR3 comprises 15 residues. The germline CDR1 and CDR2 sequences are SGHDN and FVKESK. V dropped 4 bases and J dropped 2 bases, with 14 bases sitting between them. DNA of the CDR3: TGTGCCAGCAGCCGATACACACAGAGAAACTATGGCTACACCTTC. Protein: CASSRYTQRNYGYTF.

Of note for this clonotype: The library was built for alpha chains, so this beta chain is an off-target read and its size means little. The genes are TRBV18 and TRBJ2-5; D possibly corresponds to TRBD2 (6 bases). Germline V gene data show CDR1 as KGHSH and CDR2 as LQKENI. V dropped 6 bases and J dropped 0 bases, with 11 bases sitting between them. This CDR3 contains 14 residues. The CDR3 DNA reads TGTGCCAGCTCGGGGACTCCTAACCAAGAGACCCAGTACTTC. Translation gives CASSGTPNQETQYF.

A remark on this clonotype: This beta chain is a stray sequence in a library constructed for alpha chains; its clone size is not meaningful. CDR3 sequence: CASSLGQGSDEQFF. Here the CDR3 DNA reads TGCGCCAGCAGCTTGGGACAGGGGTCCGATGAGCAGTTCTTC. J is TRBJ2-1 and V is TRBV5-1; 8 bases match TRBD1. CDR1 SGHRS and CDR2 YFSETQ come from the germline V gene. V was clipped by 0 bases and J by 8 bases; unmatched bases: 4. The CDR3 has 14 amino acids. Looking up the rest from reference TRBV5-1 and TRBJ2-1 gives the full variable domain: KAGVTQTPRYLIKTRGQQVTLSCSPISGHRSVSWYQQTPGQGLQFLFEYFSETQRNKGNFPGRFSGRQFSNSRSEMNVSTLELGDSALYLCASSLGQGSDEQFFGPGTRLTVL.

Concerning this clonotype: This beta chain appears as a stray read in a library generated for alpha chains; its size is not informative. V and J are TRBV6-6 and TRBJ2-3; D could derive from TRBD1 or TRBD2 (5 bases each). Trimming removed 5 bases at V and 8 bases at J, with 20 bases between. The CDR3 consists of 15 residues. Germline assignment: CDR1 MNHNY and CDR2 SVGAGI (reference sequence). CDR3 in DNA: TGTGCCAGCAGTCCCCCTCGGGGCCCGCAGGGTACGCAGTATTTT. It specifies CASSPPRGPQGTQYF.

This clonotype is classed as large. Being off target in a library aimed at alpha chains, this beta chain has a size of little meaning. The chain joins TRBV7-9 to TRBJ2-2, with D perhaps assigned TRBD1 or TRBD2 (5 bases each). The CDR3 runs to 17 residues. CDR1 and CDR2 (germline): SEHNR, FQNEAQ (reference sequence). Trimming cost V 5 bases and J 2 bases, with 18 bases left between them. Here the CDR3 reads CASSPRIGALNTGELFF. The CDR3 bases are TGTGCCAGCAGCCCGCGTATCGGGGCCTTAAACACCGGGGAGCTGTTTTTT.

This clonotype was seen only a few times. This beta chain is a stray sequence in a library constructed for alpha chains; its clone size is not meaningful. This chain joins TRBV6-5 and TRBJ1-2, with D hard to call. Trimming took off 7 bases at V and 8 bases at J, with 20 bases between the two ends. The CDR3 is made up of 14 amino acids. Germline-derived CDR1 and CDR2 are MNHEY and SVGAGI. The CDR3 loop reads CASNRGGQVGGYTF. CDR3 DNA: TGTGCCAGCAACCGCGGCGGGCAGGTGGGCGGCTACACCTTC.

To note about this clonotype: Its ends do not fully match the called genes, so a read error is possible. This beta chain is off target for a library built for alpha chains, so its abundance means little. The chain has TRBV7-9 and TRBJ2-5; D is ambiguous. The CDR3 loop spans 16 amino acids. Germline-derived CDR1 and CDR2 are SEHNR and FQNEAQ (reference sequence). Here the CDR3 reads CVSSPRDSRFQETQYF. The CDR3 DNA is TGTGTCAGCAGCCCCCGCGATAGCAGATTCCAAGAGACCCAGTACTTC.

Details on this clonotype: The size of this beta chain means little, since it is a stray read in a library made for alpha chains. The rearrangement joins TRBV7-7 to TRBJ2-5; possible D gene TRBD1, 6 bases. V lost 5 bases and J lost 2, with 12 bases in between. The CDR3 runs to 14 residues. In germline, CDR1 is SSHAT, CDR2 FNYEAQ (reference sequence). CDR3 protein: CASSPGTNQETQYF. The DNA of the CDR3 is TGTGCCAGCAGCCCCGGGACAAATCAAGAGACCCAGTACTTC.

On this clonotype itself: The library was designed around alpha chains, so this beta chain is a stray read whose abundance carries little weight. The CDR3 DNA follows: TGTGCCAGCACTGACCTAGCGGGGGGCTTTGAGCAGTTCTTC. Its protein product is CASTDLAGGFEQFF. V is TRBV12-3 or TRBV12-4 and J is TRBJ2-1, with 11 bases fitting TRBD2. V dropped 7 bases and J dropped 9; count of bases not matched to a gene: 8. The CDR3 has 14 residues.

Notes on this clonotype: In a library made to pick up alpha chains, this beta chain is a stray read with a size that means little. The gene calls are TRBV5-1 and TRBJ2-7; perhaps D is TRBD1 or TRBD2 (5 bases each). V lost 2 bases and J lost 3, with 12 bases in between. The CDR3 has 14 residues. Germline CDR1 and CDR2: SGHRS and YFSETQ. The CDR3 region is CASSFRDSGYEQYF. CDR3 nucleotides: TGCGCCAGCAGCTTCCGAGACAGCGGCTACGAGCAGTACTTC.

This clonotype was observed a handful of times. This beta chain is a stray read from a library made for alpha chains; its abundance is not meaningful. V usage is TRBV12-3 or TRBV12-4 and J usage is TRBJ1-2; TRBD1 matches at 9 bases. With 3 bases clipped from V and 8 bases from J, the junction kept 10 bases outside the gene matches. CDR3 length: 15 residues. The CDR3 sequence: CASSLDTGGAWGYTF. CDR3 in DNA: TGTGCCAGCAGTTTGGACACAGGGGGCGCTTGGGGCTACACCTTC.

On this clonotype: A library made for alpha chains picked up this beta chain off target, so its size means little. The chain has TRBV6-1 and TRBJ2-7; D ambiguous. The V gene lost 1 base and the J gene lost 1 base, with 11 bases spanning the gap. Germline-derived CDR1 and CDR2 are MNHNS and SASEGT. This CDR3 is built from 15 residues. The DNA for the CDR3 is TGTGCCAGCAGTGAAGGCCCGACGGATTCCTACGAGCAGTACTTC. This gives the protein CASSEGPTDSYEQYF.

This clonotype appeared a few times. As an off-target read in a library built for alpha chains, this beta chain has a frequency of little significance. This chain uses TRBV6-2 or TRBV6-3 with TRBJ2-3; maybe TRBD2 (5 bases). Trimming removed 8 bases at V and 0 bases at J, with 9 bases between. Germline values: CDR1 MNHEY, CDR2 SVGEGT. CDR3 length: 13 residues. The CDR3 here is CASLLASTDTQYF. The CDR3 DNA reads TGTGCCAGCCTTCTAGCTAGCACAGATACGCAGTATTTT.

In this sample, this clonotype is hyperexpanded. For a library built for alpha chains, this beta chain is a stray read; little rests on its size. The chain couples TRBV3-1 to TRBJ1-3; D is possibly TRBD1 (5 bases). CDR1 LGHDT and CDR2 YNNKEL come from the germline V gene (reference sequence). The CDR3 has 17 amino acids. Trimming shortened V by 0 bases and J by 4 bases, and 16 bases separated the two germline ends. CDR3 nucleotides: TGTGCCAGCAGCCAAGAAGGAGGCAGGGTGAACGGAAACACCATATATTTT. It translates to CASSQEGGRVNGNTIYF.

Of note for this clonotype: This beta chain came through as a stray read in a library set up for alpha chains, and its size says little. The gene calls are TRBV14 and TRBJ2-1; 7 bases fit TRBD1. This CDR3 contains 15 residues. V was pared by 1 base and J by 7 bases, with 7 bases of the junction left unmatched. Germline V gene lookup returns CDR1 SGHDN and CDR2 FVKESK. The CDR3 DNA sequence: TGTGCCAGCAGCCAAGCGGTGGCCAGGGGGAATGAGCAGTTCTTC. Translation gives CASSQAVARGNEQFF. Looking up the rest from reference TRBV14 and TRBJ2-1 gives the full variable domain: EAGVTQFPSHSVIEKGQTVTLRCDPISGHDNLYWYRRVMGKEIKFLLHFVKESKQDESGMPNNRFLAERTGGTYSTLKVQPAELEDSGVYFCASSQAVARGNEQFFGPGTRLTVL.

To note about this clonotype: This beta chain is an off-target read within a library intended for alpha chains, so its frequency means little. This rearrangement joins TRBV2 to TRBJ2-7, with 7 bases that match TRBD1. This CDR3 is 18 amino acids long. J lost 2 bases, V lost 6 bases, and 19 bases had no gene match. Per germline, CDR1 SNHLY and CDR2 FYNNEI. For the CDR3, the DNA is TGTGCCAGCAGGGGGGACAGTCACGTGCAACCTACAACCTACGAGCAGTACTTC. Its translation: CASRGDSHVQPTTYEQYF.

As regards this clonotype: This CDR3 is missing its conserved last phenylalanine or tryptophan, likely due to a read error. In a library made to pick up alpha chains, this beta chain is a stray read with a size that means little. The chain employs TRBV6-6 and TRBJ2-5, with a tentative D call TRBD1 (6 bases). The CDR3 totals 14 residues. V was clipped by 2 bases and J by 5 bases, with 12 bases between them. CDR1 and CDR2 from the germline V gene are MNHNY and SVGAGI (reference sequence). The CDR3 loop reads CASSYGGGVETQYS. CDR3 DNA sequence: TGTGCCAGCAGTTACGGGGGCGGCGTGGAGACCCAGTACTCC.

This clonotype was found a few times. Little can be read into the size of this beta chain, an off-target read in a library designed for alpha chains. This chain links TRBV6-6 with TRBJ2-3; D unclear. The CDR3 covers 16 residues. Germline V lookup: CDR1 MNHNY, CDR2 SVGAGI (reference sequence). Trimming took 4 bases from V and 0 from J, leaving 14 bases between them. The CDR3 loop reads CASSSPIQKSTDTQYF. CDR3 nucleotide sequence: TGTGCCAGCAGTTCCCCTATCCAGAAGAGCACAGATACGCAGTATTTT.

As regards this clonotype: This beta chain was picked up by a library intended for alpha chains and is off target, so its count carries little meaning. The CDR3 DNA reads TGTGCCAGCAGCTCGCAGAGGGTCCGGGACAGAATCACCGGGGAGCTGTTTTTT. Amino acid sequence: CASSSQRVRDRITGELFF. The chain has TRBV11-2 and TRBJ2-2; 7 bases agree with TRBD1. The CDR3 spans 18 residues. Germline CDR1 SGHAT, CDR2 FQNNGV. V shed 4 bases and J 4 bases; nucleotides not matched to a gene: 15.

With respect to this clonotype: Little can be read into the size of this beta chain, an off-target read in a library designed for alpha chains. This chain joins TRBV12-3 or TRBV12-4 and TRBJ2-4; weak D call: TRBD1 (6 bases). The CDR3 has 12 amino acids. Between the trimmed V and J ends, which lost 7 bases and 7 bases, there was a span of 11 bases. The chain's CDR3 is CASKYRVNIQYF. The CDR3 DNA follows: TGTGCCAGCAAGTACAGGGTTAACATTCAGTACTTC.

This clonotype was recorded a few times. This beta chain represents an off-target read in a library built for alpha chains; its size is of limited meaning. The chain couples TRBV9 to TRBJ2-3; D remains ambiguous. Germline V gives CDR1 SGDLS, CDR2 YYNGEE. The CDR3 loop spans 16 amino acids. V gave up 0 bases and J gave up 4 bases, with 15 bases separating them. In DNA form, the CDR3 reads TGTGCCAGCAGCGTAGGGAGTAACCCTCGGCCAGATACGCAGTATTTT. This sequence encodes CASSVGSNPRPDTQYF.

Concerning this clonotype: For a library built for alpha chains, this beta chain is a stray read; little rests on its size. The rearrangement uses TRBV24-1 and TRBJ1-1; D remains ambiguous. This CDR3 is 12 amino acids long. V was pared by 6 bases and J by 1 base, with 5 bases between. CDR1 and CDR2 (germline): KGHDR, SFDVKD. The CDR3: CATSWGNTEAFF. CDR3 DNA: TGTGCCACCAGTTGGGGGAACACTGAAGCTTTCTTT.

In this sample, this clonotype turned up a few times. This beta chain is a stray read from a library made for alpha chains; its abundance is not meaningful. This chain connects TRBV7-2 to TRBJ2-4; no reliable D call. Trimming removed 9 bases from V and 3 bases from J, with 24 bases in between. Germline lookup yields CDR1 SGHTA and CDR2 FQGNSA. This CDR3 is 17 amino acids long. CDR3: CASSESPRALIKNIQYF. The DNA for the CDR3 is TGTGCCAGTTCCGAATCGCCTAGGGCGTTAATCAAAAACATTCAGTACTTC.

About this clonotype itself: A library prepared for alpha chains yielded this beta chain as an off-target read; its size is of little meaning. The gene calls are TRBV7-9 and TRBJ2-7, with a weak D call TRBD2 (6 bases). Trimming stripped 5 bases from V and 6 bases from J, with 17 bases between. The CDR3 is made up of 14 amino acids. Germline V gene lookup returns CDR1 SEHNR and CDR2 FQNEAQ (reference sequence). In nucleotides, the CDR3 is TGTGCCAGCAGCGGGGACCACCGGGGGAGCGAGCAGTACTTC. It yields the protein CASSGDHRGSEQYF.

This clonotype is labeled hyperexpanded. This beta chain is an unintended read in a library built for alpha chains; its size means little. DNA of the CDR3: TGTGCTAGTGGGCCCGGGACAGGGTACACAGATACGCAGTATTTT. It specifies CASGPGTGYTDTQYF. J is TRBJ2-3 and V is TRBV12-5; 9 nucleotides align to TRBD1. With V trimmed by 6 bases and J by 2 bases, 6 bases remained unmatched. Germline V lookup: CDR1 LGHNT, CDR2 FRNRAP. This CDR3 region has 15 residues.

This clonotype is large (0.1 to 1%) within its sample. As an off-target read in a library built for alpha chains, this beta chain has a frequency of little significance. V and J are TRBV5-1 and TRBJ2-2, with D hard to call. From germline, CDR1 is SGHRS and CDR2 YFSETQ. The CDR3 spans 16 residues. The V end lost 4 bases, the J end lost 2 bases, and 15 bases lay between the germline ends. CDR3 amino acids: CASSAGRIINTGELFF. The CDR3 bases are TGCGCCAGCAGCGCAGGAAGGATAATCAACACCGGGGAGCTGTTTTTT.

As for this clonotype: This beta chain is an off-target read within a library intended for alpha chains, so its frequency means little. This chain links TRBV6-1 with TRBJ2-6; perhaps TRBD1 as D (5 bases). CDR1 MNHNS and CDR2 SASEGT come from the germline V gene. CDR3 size: 19 residues. Trimming took 8 bases from V and 0 from J, leaving 23 bases between them. CDR3 protein: CASWGPNGYTYSGANVLTF. Here the CDR3 DNA reads TGTGCCAGCTGGGGCCCCAACGGATATACCTACTCTGGGGCCAACGTCCTGACTTTC.